This T cell receptor (beta chain) is from a study of blood T cell repertoires in COVID-19. Germline CDR1 GTSNPN, CDR2 SVGIG (reference sequence). V dropped 1 base and J dropped 1 base, with 10 bases sitting between them. This CDR3 is 14 amino acids long. The assay was immunoSEQ multiplex PCR, and TCRdb's table has in-frame clones only and misses some. The sample has approximately 240,000 clones, roughly 81% seen once. This TCR was recovered from a man aged 45-65 years with acute or convalescent COVID-19. Sequencing used peripheral blood. V gene TRBV30 combines with J gene TRBJ1-1; tentatively, D is TRBD1 (5 bases). The CDR3, as DNA: TGTGCCTGGAGTGGGTGGGGCCGGAACACTGAAGCTTTCTTT. This sequence encodes CAWSGWGRNTEAFF. Combining the CDR3 with reference TRBV30 and TRBJ1-1 gives the whole variable domain SQTIHQWPATLVQPVGSPLSLECTVEGTSNPNLYWYRQAAGRGLQLLFYSVGIGQISSEVPQNLSASRPQDRQFILSSKKLLLSDSGFYLCAWSGWGRNTEAFFGQGTRLTVV.